There are a few counts of the clone carrying this T cell receptor (beta chain). The antigen remains unidentified. The CDR3 loop spans 21 amino acids. V lost 5 bases, J lost 4 bases, and 38 bases lay in between. CDR1 and CDR2 (germline): DFQATT, SNEGSKA (reference sequence). This record comes from a study of read filtering for tumor transcriptome and immune sequencing. On the study more broadly: 8 patients were R-ISS I, 16 were R-ISS II, roughly 7 were R-ISS III. RNA-seq yielded only about 75 to 1,400 TCR reads, IR-seq about 4 to 10.27 million. The study's findings and limits: Even smaller IR-seq throughput identified most shared clonotypes. Dropping single-read clonotypes raised IR-seq and RNA-seq shared-clonotype correlation.

The library was built from around 0.4 ug RNA with molecular barcoded adaptors for alpha/delta and beta/gamma chains. TCRdb re-called the reads through MiXCR, storing one row per CDR3 protein. In the table there are under 60,000 distinct CDR3 sequences, roughly 19% of which are singletons. The sequence derives from a donor at least 40 years old with multiple myeloma. V is TRBV20-1 and J is TRBJ1-2; tentatively, D is TRBD1 (5 bases). The source material was a population of CD138-negative cells sorted from bone marrow. CDR3 sequence: CSAPYLFITGHHQRAGYGYTF. DNA of the CDR3: TGCAGTGCTCCTTACCTCTTTATCACAGGTCATCATCAGAGGGCTGGCTATGGCTACACCTTC.